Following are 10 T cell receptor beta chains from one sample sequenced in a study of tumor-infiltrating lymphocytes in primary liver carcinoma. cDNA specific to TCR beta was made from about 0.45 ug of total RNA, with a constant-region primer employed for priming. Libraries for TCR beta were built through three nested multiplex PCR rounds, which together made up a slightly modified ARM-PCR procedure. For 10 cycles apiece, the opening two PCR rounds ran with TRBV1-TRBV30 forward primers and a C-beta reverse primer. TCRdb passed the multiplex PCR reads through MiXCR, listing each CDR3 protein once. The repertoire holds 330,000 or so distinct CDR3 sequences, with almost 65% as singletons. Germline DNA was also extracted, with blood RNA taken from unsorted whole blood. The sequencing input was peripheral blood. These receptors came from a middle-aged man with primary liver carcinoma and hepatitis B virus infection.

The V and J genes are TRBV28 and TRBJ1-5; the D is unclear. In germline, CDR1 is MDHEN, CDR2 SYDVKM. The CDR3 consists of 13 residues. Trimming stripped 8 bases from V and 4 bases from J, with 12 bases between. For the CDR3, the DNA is TGTGCCAGCCAGCCACCGGGGAATCAGCCCCAGCATTTT. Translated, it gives CASQPPGNQPQHF.

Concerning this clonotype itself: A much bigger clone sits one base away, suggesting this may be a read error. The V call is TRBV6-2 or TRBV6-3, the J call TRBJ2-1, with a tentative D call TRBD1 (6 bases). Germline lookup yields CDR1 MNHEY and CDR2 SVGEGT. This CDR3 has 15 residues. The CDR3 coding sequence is TGTGCCAGCAGTGACGACGGCCGGGACAACAATGAGCAGTTATTC. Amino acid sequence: CASSDDGRDNNEQLF.

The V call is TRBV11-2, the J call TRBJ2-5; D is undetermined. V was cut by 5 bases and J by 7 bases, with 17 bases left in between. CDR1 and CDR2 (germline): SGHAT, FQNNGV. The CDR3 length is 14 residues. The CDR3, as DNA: TGTGCCAGCAGCCCAATTGGCTCTCTGTGGACCCAGTACTTC. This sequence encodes CASSPIGSLWTQYF.

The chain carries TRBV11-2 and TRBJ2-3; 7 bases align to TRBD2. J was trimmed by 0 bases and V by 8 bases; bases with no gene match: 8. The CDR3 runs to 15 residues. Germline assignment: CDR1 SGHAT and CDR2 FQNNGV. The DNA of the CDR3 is TGTGCCAGCTGTGCTGACGGGGGGAGCACAGATACGCAGTATTTT. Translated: CASCADGGSTDTQYF.

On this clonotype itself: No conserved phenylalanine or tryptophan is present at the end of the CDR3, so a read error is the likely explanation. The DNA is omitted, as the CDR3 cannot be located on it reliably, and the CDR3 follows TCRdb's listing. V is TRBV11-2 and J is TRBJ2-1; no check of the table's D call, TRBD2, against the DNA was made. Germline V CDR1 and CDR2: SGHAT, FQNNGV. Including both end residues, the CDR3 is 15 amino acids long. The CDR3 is CASSLDGPSTSEQFL.

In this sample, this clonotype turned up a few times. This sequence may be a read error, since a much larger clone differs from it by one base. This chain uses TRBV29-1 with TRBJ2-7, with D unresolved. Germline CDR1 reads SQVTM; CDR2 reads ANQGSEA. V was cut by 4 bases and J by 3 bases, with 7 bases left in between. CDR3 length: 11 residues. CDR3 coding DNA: TGCAGCGTTGTTCGGATCTACGAGCAGTACTTC. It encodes CSVVRIYEQYF.

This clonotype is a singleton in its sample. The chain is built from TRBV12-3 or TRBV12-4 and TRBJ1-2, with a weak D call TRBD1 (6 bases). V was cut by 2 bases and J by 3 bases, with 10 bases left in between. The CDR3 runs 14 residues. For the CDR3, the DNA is TGTGCCAGCAGTTTATGGGGGGCATACTATGGCTACACCTTC. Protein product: CASSLWGAYYGYTF.

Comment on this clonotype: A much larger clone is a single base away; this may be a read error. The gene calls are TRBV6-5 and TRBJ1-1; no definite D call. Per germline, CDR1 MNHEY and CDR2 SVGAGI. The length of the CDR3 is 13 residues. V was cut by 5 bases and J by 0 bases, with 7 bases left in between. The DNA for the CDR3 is TGTGCCAGCAGTCAGATAGTGAACACTGAAGCTTTCTTT. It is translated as CASSQIVNTEAFF.

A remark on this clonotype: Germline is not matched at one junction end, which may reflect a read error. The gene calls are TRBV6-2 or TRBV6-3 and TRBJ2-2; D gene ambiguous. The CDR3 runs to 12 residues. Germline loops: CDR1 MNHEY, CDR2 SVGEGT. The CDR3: CASSYDTVELFF. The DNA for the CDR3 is TGTGCCAGCAGTTATGATACCGTGGAGCTGTTCTTT.

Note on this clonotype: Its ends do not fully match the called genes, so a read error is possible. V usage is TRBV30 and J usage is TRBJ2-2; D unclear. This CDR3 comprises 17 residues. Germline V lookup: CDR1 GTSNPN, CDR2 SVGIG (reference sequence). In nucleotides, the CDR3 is TGTGCATGGAGCCTCCCGAACCCATTGTCGGCCACCGGGGAGCTGTTTTTT. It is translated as CAWSLPNPLSATGELFF.